The T cell receptor beta chain described here comes from a study of early T cells in non-severe SARS-CoV-2 infection. Study-wide results and limits: Reliance on VDJdb matching favored anti-spike CD8 responses; private and CD4 specificities were missed.

In TCRdb, the 5' RACE reads were re-called with MiXCR into one record per CDR3 protein. The sample holds roughly 77,000 distinct CDR3 sequences; approximately 12% are singletons and the top ten take roughly 4.3%. This clonotype appeared a few times. Its antigen is unknown. Sequenced material: whole blood. This clonotype was obtained from an adult who was a healthcare worker with PCR-confirmed SARS-CoV-2 infection or an uninfected control (not recorded which).

CDR3 sequence reads: CASSQDLQGYEQYF. The CDR3 DNA is TGCGCCAGCAGCCAAGATTTACAGGGCTACGAGCAGTACTTC. The chain employs TRBV4-1 and TRBJ2-7; TRBD1 is a possible D gene (6 bases). Germline lookup yields CDR1 MGHRA and CDR2 YSYEKL. CDR3 size: 14 residues. Trimming took 0 bases from V and 3 from J, leaving 9 bases between them.